Following are 10 T cell receptor beta chains from one sample sequenced in a study of T-cell memory formation after mild COVID-19. TCRdb fed the 5' RACE reads into MiXCR, producing one record per CDR3 protein. This sample has approximately 13,000 distinct CDR3 sequences, with about a sixth found just once. The sequenced material came from PBMCs or a T cell subset sorted from them (not recorded which). All receptors derive from a man in his late teens or twenties who had mild COVID-19 (a few samples of this study predate the infection). Cell type and time point are not known.

This clonotype came up a few times. The chain links TRBV9 to TRBJ2-3; 12 positions agree with TRBD2. CDR1 and CDR2 (germline): SGDLS, YYNGEE. After removal of 3 bases from V and 5 bases from J, the junction contained 10 bases not matched to a gene. This CDR3 region has 17 residues. This chain's CDR3 is CASSGPLAGGQQDTQYF. Here the CDR3 DNA reads TGTGCCAGCAGCGGACCCCTAGCGGGGGGGCAGCAAGATACGCAGTATTTT.

This clonotype was detected ten times or more. The chain couples TRBV4-3 to TRBJ1-5, with no clear D. V lost 3 bases, J lost 0 bases, and 18 bases lay in between. There are 18 residues in the CDR3. The germline V gene has CDR1 LGHNA and CDR2 YSLEER. The CDR3 protein is CASSHRRRGKDSNQPQHF. CDR3 bases: TGCGCCAGCAGCCACAGGAGAAGAGGGAAAGATAGCAATCAGCCCCAGCATTTT.

The CDR3 nucleotides read TGTGCCAGCCGGGATCTAGCGGGAGGGTACGAGCAGTACTTC. Its protein product is CASRDLAGGYEQYF. This chain links TRBV13 with TRBJ2-7; 12 bases fit TRBD2. Germline-derived CDR1 and CDR2 are PRHDT and FYEKMQ (reference sequence). V lost 8 bases, J lost 4 bases, and 6 bases stayed unmatched. The CDR3 length is 14 residues. Full variable domain (outside the CDR3, taken from reference TRBV13 and TRBJ2-7): AAGVIQSPRHLIKEKRETATLKCYPIPRHDTVYWYQQGPGQDPQFLISFYEKMQSDKGSIPDRFSAQQFSDYHSELNMSSLELGDSALYFCASRDLAGGYEQYFGPGTRLTVT.

This sequence joins TRBV20-1 and TRBJ1-2, with a possible D match to TRBD1 (5 bases). The V end was cut by 1 base, the J end by 7 bases, with 7 bases between. The CDR3 loop spans 11 amino acids. Germline values: CDR1 DFQATT, CDR2 SNEGSKA (reference sequence). This chain's CDR3 is CSARAGVGYTF. The CDR3 nucleotides are TGCAGTGCTAGAGCGGGGGTTGGCTACACCTTC.

This clonotype was counted ten times or more. V gene TRBV24-1 combines with J gene TRBJ2-3; no reliable D call. The length of the CDR3 is 13 residues. Trimming took off 5 bases at V and 2 bases at J, with 7 bases between the two ends. From germline, CDR1 is KGHDR and CDR2 SFDVKD. CDR3 sequence reads: CATSAAHTDTQYF. The DNA of the CDR3 is TGTGCCACCAGTGCCGCCCACACAGATACGCAGTATTTT.

The sample holds many counts of this clonotype. V and J are TRBV23-1 and TRBJ2-1, with D unresolved. TRBV23-1 is an ORF, with its function uncertain. The CDR3 consists of 15 residues. Trimming took off 0 bases at V and 5 bases at J, with 11 bases between the two ends. The CDR3 reads CASSQSLVLDNEQFF. CDR3 nucleotide sequence: TGCGCCAGCAGTCAATCGTTAGTCCTCGACAATGAGCAGTTCTTC.

This chain uses TRBV7-8 with TRBJ2-2; perhaps TRBD1 as D (5 bases). Germline V gene sequence: CDR1 SGHVS, CDR2 FQNEAQ. The CDR3 runs 13 residues. Trimming removed 5 bases at V and 6 bases at J, with 10 bases between. The DNA for the CDR3 is TGTGCCAGCAGCCTCGGACATTCCGGGGAGCTGTTTTTT. It is translated as CASSLGHSGELFF.

This chain joins TRBV7-3 and TRBJ2-1; D ambiguous. CDR3 size: 13 residues. CDR1 and CDR2 (germline): SGHTA, FQGTGA. With 2 bases removed from V and 2 bases from J, the gap between germline ends came to 4 bases. CDR3 DNA: TGTGCCAGCAGCTTACGAGCCTACAATGAGCAGTTCTTC. Protein sequence: CASSLRAYNEQFF.

The rearrangement joins TRBV4-1 to TRBJ2-7; 11 bases align to TRBD1. The CDR3 length is 17 residues. Germline V gene sequence: CDR1 MGHRA, CDR2 YSYEKL. V shed 5 bases, J shed 9 bases, and the junction held 18 bases outside the gene matches. DNA of the CDR3: TGCGCCAGCAGCGAAGGACAGGGGGCCTTACCGTTCTTGGGGCAGTACTTC. Its protein is CASSEGQGALPFLGQYF.

The chain recombines TRBV11-1 with TRBJ2-1, with 7 bases that match TRBD2. From germline, CDR1 is SGHAT and CDR2 FQDESV (reference sequence). The CDR3 has 13 residues. V dropped 5 bases and J dropped 4; count of bases not matched to a gene: 2. The CDR3 nucleotides read TGTGCCAGCAGCCGGGGAGGGTACAATGAGCAGTTCTTC. Protein: CASSRGGYNEQFF.